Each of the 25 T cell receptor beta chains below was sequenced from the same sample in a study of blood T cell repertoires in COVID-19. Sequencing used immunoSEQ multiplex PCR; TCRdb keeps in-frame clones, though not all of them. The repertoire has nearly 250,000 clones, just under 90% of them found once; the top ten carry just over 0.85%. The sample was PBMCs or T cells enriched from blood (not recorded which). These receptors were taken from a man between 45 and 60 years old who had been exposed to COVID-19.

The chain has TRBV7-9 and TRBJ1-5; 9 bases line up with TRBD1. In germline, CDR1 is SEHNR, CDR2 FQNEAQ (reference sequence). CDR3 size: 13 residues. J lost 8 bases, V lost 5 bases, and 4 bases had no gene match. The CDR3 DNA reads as TGTGCCAGCAGCCGACAGGGGGGGAAGCCCCAGCATTTT. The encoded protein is CASSRQGGKPQHF.

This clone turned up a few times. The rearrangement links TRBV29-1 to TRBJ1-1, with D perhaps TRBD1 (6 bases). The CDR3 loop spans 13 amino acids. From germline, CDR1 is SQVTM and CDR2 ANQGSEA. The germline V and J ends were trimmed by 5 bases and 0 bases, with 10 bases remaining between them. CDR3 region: CSVFRDMNTEAFF. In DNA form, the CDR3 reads TGCAGCGTTTTCCGGGACATGAACACTGAAGCTTTCTTT.

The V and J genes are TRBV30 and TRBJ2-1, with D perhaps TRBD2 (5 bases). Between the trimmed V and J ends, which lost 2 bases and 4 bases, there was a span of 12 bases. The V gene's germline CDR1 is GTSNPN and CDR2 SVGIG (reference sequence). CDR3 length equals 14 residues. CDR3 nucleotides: TGTGCCTGGAGTCCAACCACTAGTTACAATGAGCAGTTCTTC. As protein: CAWSPTTSYNEQFF.

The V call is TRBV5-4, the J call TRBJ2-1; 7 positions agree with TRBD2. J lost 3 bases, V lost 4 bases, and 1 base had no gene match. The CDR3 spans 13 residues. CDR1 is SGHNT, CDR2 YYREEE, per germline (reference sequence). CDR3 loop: CASSGRVYNEQFF. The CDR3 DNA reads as TGTGCCAGCAGCGGGAGGGTCTACAATGAGCAGTTCTTC.

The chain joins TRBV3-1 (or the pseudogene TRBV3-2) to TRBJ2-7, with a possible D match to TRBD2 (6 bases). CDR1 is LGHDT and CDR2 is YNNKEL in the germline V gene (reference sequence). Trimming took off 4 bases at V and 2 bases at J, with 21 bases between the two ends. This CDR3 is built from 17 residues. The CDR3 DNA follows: TGTGCCAGCAGCCTCCGGACCCGGGACTTTTCCCCCTACGAGCAGTACTTC. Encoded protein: CASSLRTRDFSPYEQYF.

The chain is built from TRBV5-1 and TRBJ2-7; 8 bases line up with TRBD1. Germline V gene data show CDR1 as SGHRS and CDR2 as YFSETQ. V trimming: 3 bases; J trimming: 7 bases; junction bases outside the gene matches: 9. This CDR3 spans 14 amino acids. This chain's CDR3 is CASSSLGQGGEQYV. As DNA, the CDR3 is TGCGCCAGCAGCTCCCTCGGACAGGGAGGTGAGCAGTACGTC.

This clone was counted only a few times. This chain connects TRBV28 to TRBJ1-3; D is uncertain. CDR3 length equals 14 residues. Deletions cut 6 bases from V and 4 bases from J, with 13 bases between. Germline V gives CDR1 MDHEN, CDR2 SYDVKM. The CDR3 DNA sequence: TGTGCCAGCAGCCCTACAGAGTACGGAAACACCATATATTTT. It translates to CASSPTEYGNTIYF.

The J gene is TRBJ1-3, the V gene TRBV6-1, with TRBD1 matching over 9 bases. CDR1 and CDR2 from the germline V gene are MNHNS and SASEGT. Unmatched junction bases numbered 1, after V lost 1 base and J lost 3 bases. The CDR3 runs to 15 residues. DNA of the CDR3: TGTGCCAGCAGTGAAGGGACAGGGGTTGGAAACACCATATATTTT. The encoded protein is CASSEGTGVGNTIYF.

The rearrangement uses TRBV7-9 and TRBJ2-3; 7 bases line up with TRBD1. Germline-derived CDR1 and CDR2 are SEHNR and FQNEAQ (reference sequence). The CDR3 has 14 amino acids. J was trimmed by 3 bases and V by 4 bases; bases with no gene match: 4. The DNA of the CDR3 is TGTGCCAGCAGCTCGACAGGGACAACAGATACGCAGTATTTT. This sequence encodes CASSSTGTTDTQYF.

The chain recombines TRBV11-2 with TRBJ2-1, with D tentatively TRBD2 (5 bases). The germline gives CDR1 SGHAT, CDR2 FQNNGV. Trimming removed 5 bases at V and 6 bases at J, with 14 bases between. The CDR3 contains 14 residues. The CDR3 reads CASSTASYSNEQFF. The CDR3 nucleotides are TGTGCCAGCAGCACAGCTAGCTATTCCAATGAGCAGTTCTTC.

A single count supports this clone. DNA for the CDR3: TGTGCCTGGAGTGGGAACAGCCTAAACTATGGCTACACCTTC. This sequence encodes CAWSGNSLNYGYTF. V gene TRBV30 combines with J gene TRBJ1-2; no definite D call. The germline V gene has CDR1 GTSNPN and CDR2 SVGIG (reference sequence). The CDR3 is 14 residues long. The germline V and J ends were trimmed by 1 base and 2 bases, with 11 bases remaining between them.

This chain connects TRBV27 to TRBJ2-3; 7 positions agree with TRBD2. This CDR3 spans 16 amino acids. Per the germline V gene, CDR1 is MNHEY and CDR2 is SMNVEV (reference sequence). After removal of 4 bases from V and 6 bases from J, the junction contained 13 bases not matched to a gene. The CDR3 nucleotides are TGTGCCAGCAGTTCCATACGACTAGCTCAAACCGATACGCAGTATTTT. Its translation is CASSSIRLAQTDTQYF.

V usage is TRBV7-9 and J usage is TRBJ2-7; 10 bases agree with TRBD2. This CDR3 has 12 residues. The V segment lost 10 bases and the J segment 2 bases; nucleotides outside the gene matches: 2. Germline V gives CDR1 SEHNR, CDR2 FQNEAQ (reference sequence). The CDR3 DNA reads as TGTGCCATCCTAGCGGGGGCCTACGAGCAGTACTTC. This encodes CAILAGAYEQYF. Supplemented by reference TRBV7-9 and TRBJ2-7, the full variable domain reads DTGVSQNPRHKITKRGQNVTFRCDPISEHNRLYWYRQTLGQGPEFLTYFQNEAQLEKSRLLSDRFSAERPKGSFSTLEIQRTEQGDSAMYLCAILAGAYEQYFGPGTRLTVT.

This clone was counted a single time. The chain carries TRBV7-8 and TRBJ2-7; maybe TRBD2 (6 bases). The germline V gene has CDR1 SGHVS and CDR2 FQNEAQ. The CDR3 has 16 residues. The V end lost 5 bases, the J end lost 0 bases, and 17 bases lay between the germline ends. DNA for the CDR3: TGTGCCAGCAGCGACATACGACTAGTCAGCTCCTACGAGCAGTACTTC. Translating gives CASSDIRLVSSYEQYF.

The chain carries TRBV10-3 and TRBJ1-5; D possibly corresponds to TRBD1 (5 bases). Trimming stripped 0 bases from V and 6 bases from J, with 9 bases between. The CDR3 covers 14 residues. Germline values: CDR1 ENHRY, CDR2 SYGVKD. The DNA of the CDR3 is TGTGCCATCAGTGAGTCCCGGGGGAGTCAGCCCCAGCATTTT. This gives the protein CAISESRGSQPQHF.

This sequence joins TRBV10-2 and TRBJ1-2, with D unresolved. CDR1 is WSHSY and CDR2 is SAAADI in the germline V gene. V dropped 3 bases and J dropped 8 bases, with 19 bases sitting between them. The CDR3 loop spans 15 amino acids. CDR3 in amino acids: CASSDPEWGGQGYTF. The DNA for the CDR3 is TGCGCCAGCAGTGACCCAGAATGGGGAGGGCAGGGCTACACCTTC.

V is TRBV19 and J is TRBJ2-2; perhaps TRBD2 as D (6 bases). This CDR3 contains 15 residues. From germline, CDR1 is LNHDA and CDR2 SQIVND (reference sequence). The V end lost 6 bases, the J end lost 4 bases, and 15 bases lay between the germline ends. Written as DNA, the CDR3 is TGTGCCAGTAGGAGGAGTAGCGGCGGCACCGGGGAGCTGTTTTTT. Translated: CASRRSSGGTGELFF.

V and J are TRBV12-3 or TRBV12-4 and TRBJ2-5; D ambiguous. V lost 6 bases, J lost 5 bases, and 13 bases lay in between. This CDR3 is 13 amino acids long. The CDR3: CASSRSTLETQYF. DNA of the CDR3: TGTGCCAGCAGCCGATCGACACTCGAGACCCAGTACTTC.

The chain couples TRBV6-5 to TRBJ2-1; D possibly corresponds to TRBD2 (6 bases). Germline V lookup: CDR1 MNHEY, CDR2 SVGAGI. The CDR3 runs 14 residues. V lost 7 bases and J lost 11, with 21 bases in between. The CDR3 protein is CASKTSPAHLQQFF. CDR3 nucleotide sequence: TGTGCCAGCAAGACTAGTCCGGCCCATTTGCAGCAGTTCTTC.

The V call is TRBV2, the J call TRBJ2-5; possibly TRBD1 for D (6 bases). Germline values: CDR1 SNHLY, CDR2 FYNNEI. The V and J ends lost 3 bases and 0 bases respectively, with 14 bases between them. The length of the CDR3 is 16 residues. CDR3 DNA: TGTGCCAGCAGTGACTATGGGACAACAAACCAAGAGACCCAGTACTTC. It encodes CASSDYGTTNQETQYF.

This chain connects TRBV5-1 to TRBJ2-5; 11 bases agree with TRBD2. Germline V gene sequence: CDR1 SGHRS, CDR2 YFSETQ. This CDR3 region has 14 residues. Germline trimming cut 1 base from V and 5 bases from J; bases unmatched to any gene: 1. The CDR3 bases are TGCGCCAGCAGCTTGACTAGCGGGAGTGAGACCCAGTACTTC. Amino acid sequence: CASSLTSGSETQYF.

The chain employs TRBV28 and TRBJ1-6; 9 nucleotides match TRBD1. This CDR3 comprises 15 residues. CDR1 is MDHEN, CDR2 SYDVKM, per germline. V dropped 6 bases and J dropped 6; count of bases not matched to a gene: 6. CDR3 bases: TGTGCCAGCAGAGGCGGACAGGGGATTAATTCACCCCTCCACTTT. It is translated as CASRGGQGINSPLHF.

The CDR3, as DNA: TGTGCCAGCTCACCGGTGGGAGGTTACGATCAGCCCCAGCATTTT. Its protein product is CASSPVGGYDQPQHF. The V and J genes are TRBV18 and TRBJ1-5; D gene ambiguous. The CDR3 covers 15 residues. V dropped 3 bases and J dropped 5 bases, with 14 bases sitting between them. From germline, CDR1 is KGHSH and CDR2 LQKENI.

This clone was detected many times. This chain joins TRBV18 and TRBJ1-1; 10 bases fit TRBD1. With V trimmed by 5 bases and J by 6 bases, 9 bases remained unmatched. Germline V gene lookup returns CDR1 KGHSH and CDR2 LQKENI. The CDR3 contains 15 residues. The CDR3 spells CASSFGQGDLSEAFF. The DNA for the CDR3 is TGTGCCAGCTCATTTGGACAGGGGGACTTGTCTGAAGCTTTCTTT.

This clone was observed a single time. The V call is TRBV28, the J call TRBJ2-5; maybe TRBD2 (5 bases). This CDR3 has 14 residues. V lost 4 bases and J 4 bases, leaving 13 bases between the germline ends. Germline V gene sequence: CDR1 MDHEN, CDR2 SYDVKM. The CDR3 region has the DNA TGTGCCAGCAGTTCGGCGGGCCGGTTAGAGACCCAGTACTTC. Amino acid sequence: CASSSAGRLETQYF.